The rows below give T cell receptor beta chains drawn from one sample of a study of blood T cell repertoires in COVID-19. Here immunoSEQ multiplex PCR was the method, and the copy in TCRdb shows in-frame clones only, minus some. The sample has under 150,000 clones, around four fifths seen once; the top ten hold 9.5% to 10%. Input material: peripheral blood. The receptors originated from a man between 40 and 49 years old with active or convalescent COVID-19. The CDR3 runs from the conserved cysteine through the conserved F or W. Each record gives: J gene, clone size, V gene, D gene, CDR3 DNA, CDR3 protein. The D gene is left open where the match is weak. Expanded clones get a size class; other rows say once, few or many, or leave the size out.

>TRBJ2-7|-|TRBV12-3/TRBV12-4|-
TGTGCCAGCAGTTTACAGCGACCCTACGAGCAGTACTTC
CASSLQRPYEQYF
>TRBJ1-4|-|TRBV19|TRBD1
TGTGCCAGTAGTATTTCGGACAGGAACGAAAAACTGTTTTTT
CASSISDRNEKLFF
>TRBJ2-3|-|TRBV9|-
TGTGCCAGCAGCGCCACACAGGGAAGCACAGATACGCAGTATTTT
CASSATQGSTDTQYF
>TRBJ2-5|once|TRBV5-5|TRBD2
TGTGCCAGCAGCTTGGCCGGGAGGGTGGCGGAGACCCAGTACTTC
CASSLAGRVAETQYF
>TRBJ2-2|once|TRBV6-5|-
TGTGCCAGCAGCCACAGGTTGGCGAACACCGGGGAGCTGTTTTTT
CASSHRLANTGELFF
>TRBJ1-1|-|TRBV29-1|-
TGCAGCGTTGGGGGTGGAGGGGAGGACACTGAAGCTTTCTTT
CSVGGGGEDTEAFF
>TRBJ1-3|-|TRBV15|-
TGTGCCACCAGCAGAGATCGGGGGAGTAGGGGAAACACCATATATTTT
CATSRDRGSRGNTIYF
>TRBJ1-4|-|TRBV15|-
TGTGCCACCAGCAGAGACCCTGCAACTAATGAAAAACTGTTTTTT
CATSRDPATNEKLFF
>TRBJ1-2|once|TRBV29-1|TRBD1
TGCAGCGTCATTAGACAGGGCAATCTTGGCTCTATTGGCTACACCTTC
CSVIRQGNLGSIGYTF
>TRBJ2-5|-|TRBV5-5|-
TGTGCCAGCAGCGGGTTACAGCTCCAAGAGACCCAGTACTTC
CASSGLQLQETQYF
>TRBJ1-2|-|TRBV9|-
TGTGCCAGCAGCGTAGCTCCGCAGGGCAGGGGCTATGGCTACACCTTC
CASSVAPQGRGYGYTF
>TRBJ1-1|-|TRBV9|-
TGTGCCAGCAGCGTAGGCCCTGGAGGAGAGGAAGCTTTCTTT
CASSVGPGGEEAFF
>TRBJ1-2|-|TRBV7-9|TRBD1
TGTGCCAGCAGCAACCGGGGACAGGGGTATGGCTACACCTTC
CASSNRGQGYGYTF
>TRBJ2-7|-|TRBV5-3|TRBD1
TGTGCCAGAAGCCCGGAGAGAGGGGGCGCGCGGCAGTACTTC
CARSPERGGARQYF
>TRBJ2-1|-|TRBV24-1|-
TGTGCCACCAGTGATGAGACTAGTAGTGAGCAGTTCTTC
CATSDETSSEQFF
>TRBJ1-4|-|TRBV3-1/TRBV3-2|-
TGTGCCAGCAGCCAAGGTCTGGGCTCGAGAAGAAATGAAAAACTGTTTTTT
CASSQGLGSRRNEKLFF
>TRBJ2-3|-|TRBV4-2|TRBD2
TGTGCCAGCAGCCTACGGGGGACTAGCCGATCAGATACGCAGTATTTT
CASSLRGTSRSDTQYF
>TRBJ2-5|-|TRBV18|-
TGTGCCAGCTCACCACCTAGCGTGGAGACCCAGTACTTC
CASSPPSVETQYF
>TRBJ2-1|few|TRBV6-6|-
TGTGCCAGCAGTCCGGGAGTGAATGAGCAGTTCTTC
CASSPGVNEQFF
>TRBJ2-7|-|TRBV2|TRBD1
TGTGCCAGCATCAGGGACAGGGGGCAGGAGCAGTACTTC
CASIRDRGQEQYF
>TRBJ2-5|-|TRBV2|TRBD2
TGTGCCAGCAGTGACCAGACTAGCGGGGCAGAGACCCAGTACTTC
CASSDQTSGAETQYF
>TRBJ2-3|-|TRBV6-5|TRBD2
TGTGCCAGCAGTTCGCGGACTAGCCGAACAGATACGCAGTATTTT
CASSSRTSRTDTQYF
>TRBJ1-3|-|TRBV19|-
TGTGCCAGTAGTATAGATCTCGGGATGACTGGAAACACCATATATTTT
CASSIDLGMTGNTIYF
>TRBJ1-5|few|TRBV10-2|-
TGCGCCAGCAGCGACGCCCGGGACATGGGGAGTAGCAATCAGCCCCAGCATTTT
CASSDARDMGSSNQPQHF
>TRBJ1-4|-|TRBV21-1|-
TGTGCCAGCTGGGGACACTCAACTAATGAAAAACTGTTTTTT
CASWGHSTNEKLFF
>TRBJ2-3|few|TRBV6-4|TRBD2
TGTGCCAGCAGTGAGAGGACTAGCGGTACAGATACGCAGTATTTT
CASSERTSGTDTQYF
>TRBJ1-1|-|TRBV18|TRBD1
TGTGCCAGCTCACGAGACAGGGGGTTGAACACTGAAGCTTTCTTT
CASSRDRGLNTEAFF
>TRBJ1-2|once|TRBV6-5|-
TGTGCCAGCAGTTCGGACCTGGGGCGTGGAAGCTACACCTTC
CASSSDLGRGSYTF
>TRBJ1-1|once|TRBV5-1|TRBD1
TGCGCCAGCAGCTTGGATTGGGACAGGGCCACTGAAGCTTTCTTT
CASSLDWDRATEAFF
>TRBJ2-3|-|TRBV7-9|TRBD2
TGTGCCAGCAGCTTAGATTGGGGAGCGGGGGGCACAGATACGCAGTATTTT
CASSLDWGAGGTDTQYF
>TRBJ2-6|once|TRBV27|TRBD1
TGTGCCAGCAGTTTGAGGGTCGGGACAGGTAGCTCTGGGGCCAACGTCCTGACTTTC
CASSLRVGTGSSGANVLTF
>TRBJ2-1|-|TRBV7-7|-
TGTGCCAGCACCCCACGGGCAGGAGGGGTCGATGAGCAGTTCTTC
CASTPRAGGVDEQFF
>TRBJ2-5|-|TRBV6-2/TRBV6-3|TRBD1
TGTGCCAGCAGTTTAGGTGCCGGGACAGGGGAAGAGGAGACCCAGTACTTC
CASSLGAGTGEEETQYF
>TRBJ1-1|-|TRBV5-1|-
TGCGCCAGCAGCTTGGATGGGGCTGGGACTGAAGCTTTCTTT
CASSLDGAGTEAFF
>TRBJ1-3|few|TRBV12-5|TRBD1
TGTGCTAGTGGCCAGAGAACAGGGGTTGGGGGAAACACCATATATTTT
CASGQRTGVGGNTIYF
>TRBJ2-2|-|TRBV3-1/TRBV3-2|-
TGTGCCAGCAGCCGAATGCCGGGACTCAACACCGGGGAGCTGTTTTTT
CASSRMPGLNTGELFF
>TRBJ1-1|-|TRBV7-2|-
TGTGCCAGCAGCTTCGAGTGTATCTTT
CASSFECIF
>TRBJ1-4|-|TRBV9|-
TGTGCCAGCAGCGTAGGTGACAGGACAACAACTAATGAAAAACTGTTTTTT
CASSVGDRTTTNEKLFF
>TRBJ2-1|-|TRBV7-3|TRBD2
TGTGCCAGCAGCCTCGGGGGGGCTCACAATGAGCAGTTCTTC
CASSLGGAHNEQFF
>TRBJ2-7|-|TRBV25-1|-
TGTGCCAGCAGTGAGTCAGGGGCCCCCTACGAGCAGTACTTC
CASSESGAPYEQYF
>TRBJ2-7|-|TRBV7-8|-
TGTGCCAGCAGCTTAGACAGGTCAGATAGGGAGCAGTACTTC
CASSLDRSDREQYF
>TRBJ2-3|-|TRBV7-3|TRBD1
TGTGCCAGCAGCTCGCGAACAGGGACAGGGGTTGGCACAGATACGCAGTATTTT
CASSSRTGTGVGTDTQYF
>TRBJ2-2|-|TRBV10-3|TRBD1
TGTGCCATCAGCGGGGGACAGGGGGGCACCGGGGAGCTGTTTTTT
CAISGGQGGTGELFF
>TRBJ2-2|-|TRBV5-1|TRBD2
TGCGCCAGCAGCTCCCCGGGACTAGCGGGGGGGACCGGGGAGCTGTTTTTT
CASSSPGLAGGTGELFF
>TRBJ1-5|many|TRBV5-5|TRBD1
TGTGCCAGCACCTTACAGGGGTTTAGCAATCAGCCCCAGCATTTT
CASTLQGFSNQPQHF
>TRBJ1-2|-|TRBV2|-
TGTGCCAGCAGTGACCGGGGGGCCTATGGCTACACCTTC
CASSDRGAYGYTF
>TRBJ1-2|-|TRBV19|-
TGTGCCAGTAGTATTCCCAGACAGCCCACGGGCTACACCTTC
CASSIPRQPTGYTF
>TRBJ2-1|-|TRBV10-3|TRBD2
TGTGCCATCAGTGATTGGAACGGTGGTAGCGGGAGCTCCTACAATGAGCAGTTCTTC
CAISDWNGGSGSSYNEQFF
>TRBJ1-1|-|TRBV6-5|-
TGTGCCAGCAGTCCCGACAAAAACACTGAAGCTTTCTTT
CASSPDKNTEAFF
>TRBJ2-4|-|TRBV19|TRBD2
TGTGCCAGTAGTATGGTGGCTAGCGGGGGCAAAAACATTCAGTACTTC
CASSMVASGGKNIQYF
>TRBJ1-2|-|TRBV28|-
TGTGCCAGCAGTCTGGGAGGAGGCTACACCTTC
CASSLGGGYTF
>TRBJ2-5|-|TRBV24-1|TRBD1
TGTGCCACCAGTGATCCCGGGACAGGGGGTAGTCAAGAGACCCAGTACTTC
CATSDPGTGGSQETQYF
>TRBJ2-7|many|TRBV6-1|TRBD1
TGTGCCAGCAGTGTATCGCCGGGACAGGTTACCTACGAGCAGTACTTC
CASSVSPGQVTYEQYF
>TRBJ2-6|-|TRBV29-1|-
TGCAGCGTTGACGCCCACACCAGCTCTGGGGCCAACGTCCTGACTTTC
CSVDAHTSSGANVLTF
>TRBJ1-2|-|TRBV3-1/TRBV3-2|-
TGTGCCAGCAGCAACCTCGGGGGAGGGGATGGCTACACCTTC
CASSNLGGGDGYTF
>TRBJ1-3|-|TRBV6-1|-
TGTGCCAGCGGGGCCGTAGGTGGAAACACCATATATTTT
CASGAVGGNTIYF
>TRBJ2-7|-|TRBV3-1/TRBV3-2|TRBD2
TGTGCCAGCTCCGGGACTAGCGACGAGCAGTACTTC
CASSGTSDEQYF
>TRBJ1-5|once|TRBV3-1/TRBV3-2|TRBD1
TGTGCCAGCAGCCAGACAGGGGGCCCCAATCAGCCCCAGCATTTT
CASSQTGGPNQPQHF
>TRBJ2-7|-|TRBV25-1|-
TGTGCCAGCAGTGGCGACAGCAACCTATGGCGCGAGCAGTACTTC
CASSGDSNLWREQYF
>TRBJ2-5|-|TRBV9|TRBD2
TGTGCCAGCAGCGTAGCCTCCTCCGGGCTAGCGGGTCAAGAGACCCAGTACTTC
CASSVASSGLAGQETQYF